The entry that follows covers one T cell receptor beta chain sequence. Its antigen is unidentified. This record belongs to a study of cytomegalovirus exposure and HLA in healthy donors. Points from the study as a whole: TCR sequences were mostly rare, though some public TCRs occurred in many donors. Immune exposure was documented only through CMV serostatus. Sequences of the TCR beta chain were said to predict the HLA-A and HLA-B alleles of most subjects accurately. In a later analysis, most CMV-associated TCR beta chains appeared HLA-restricted.

Primers: 60 Vbeta forward and 13 Jbeta reverse. Repertoires were generated with immunoSEQ multiplex PCR, while TCRdb's copy carries only in-frame clones and drops some. The sample table includes tens of thousands of clones. Germline values: CDR1 MNHEY, CDR2 SMNVEV (reference sequence). This CDR3 contains 14 residues. V was cut by 8 bases and J by 6 bases, with 20 bases left in between. The sample consisted of PBMCs. The sequence was obtained from a woman in her 30s in good health and CMV-seropositive. The chain employs TRBV27 and TRBJ2-7, with D possibly TRBD2 on 6 matching bases. CDR3 coding DNA: TGTGCCAGCCCACTAAGCGGGTCCGTCAGCGAGCAGTACTTC. Translating gives CASPLSGSVSEQYF.